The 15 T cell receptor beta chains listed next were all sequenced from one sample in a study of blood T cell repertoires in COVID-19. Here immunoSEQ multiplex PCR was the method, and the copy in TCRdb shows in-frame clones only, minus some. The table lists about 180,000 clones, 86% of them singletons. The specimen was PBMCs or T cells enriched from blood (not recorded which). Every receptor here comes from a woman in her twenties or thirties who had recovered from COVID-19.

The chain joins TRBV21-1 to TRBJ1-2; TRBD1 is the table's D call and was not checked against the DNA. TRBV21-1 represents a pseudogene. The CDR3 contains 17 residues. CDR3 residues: CASSKVFRDRLIGGYTF. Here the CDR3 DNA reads TGTGCCAGCAGCAAAGTATTTCGAGACAGGCTTATTGGTGGCTACACCTTC.

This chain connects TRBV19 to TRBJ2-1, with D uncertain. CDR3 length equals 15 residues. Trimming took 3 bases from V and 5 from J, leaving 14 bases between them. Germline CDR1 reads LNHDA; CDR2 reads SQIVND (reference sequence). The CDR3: CASSINSRTDNEQFF. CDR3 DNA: TGTGCCAGTAGTATTAACAGTCGTACGGACAATGAGCAGTTCTTC.

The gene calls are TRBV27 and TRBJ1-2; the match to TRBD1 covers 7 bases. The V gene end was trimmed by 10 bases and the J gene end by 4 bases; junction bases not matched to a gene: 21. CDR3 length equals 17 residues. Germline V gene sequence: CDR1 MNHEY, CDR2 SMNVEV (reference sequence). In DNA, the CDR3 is TGTGCCACCATGAGGGATTTTCGGGACAGCAATTTCTATGGCTACACCTTC. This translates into CATMRDFRDSNFYGYTF.

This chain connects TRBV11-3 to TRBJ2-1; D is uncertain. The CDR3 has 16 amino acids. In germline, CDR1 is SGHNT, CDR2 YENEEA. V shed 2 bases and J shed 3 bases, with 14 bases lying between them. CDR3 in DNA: TGTGCCAGCAGCTTATATAAACGACAAAGCTACAATGAGCAGTTCTTC. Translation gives CASSLYKRQSYNEQFF.

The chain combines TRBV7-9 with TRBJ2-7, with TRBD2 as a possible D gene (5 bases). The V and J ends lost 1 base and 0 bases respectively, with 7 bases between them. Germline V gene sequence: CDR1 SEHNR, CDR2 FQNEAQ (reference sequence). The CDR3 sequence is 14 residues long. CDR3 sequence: CASSLVEGSYEQYF. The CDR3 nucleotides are TGTGCCAGCAGCTTAGTTGAGGGCTCCTACGAGCAGTACTTC.

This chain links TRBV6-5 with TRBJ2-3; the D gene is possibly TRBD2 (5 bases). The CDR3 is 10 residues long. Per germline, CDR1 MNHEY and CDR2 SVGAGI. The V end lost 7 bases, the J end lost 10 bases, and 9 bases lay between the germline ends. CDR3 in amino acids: CASKEAAQYF. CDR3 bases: TGTGCCAGCAAGGAGGCGGCGCAGTATTTT.

The CDR3 loop reads CAISEGQGDGYGYTF. The DNA of the CDR3 is TGTGCCATCAGTGAGGGACAGGGGGATGGCTATGGCTACACCTTC. The gene calls are TRBV10-3 and TRBJ1-2; TRBD1 aligns across 10 bases. V gave up 2 bases and J gave up 4 bases; unmatched junction bases: 4. The CDR3 is 15 residues long. Germline V CDR1 and CDR2: ENHRY, SYGVKD.

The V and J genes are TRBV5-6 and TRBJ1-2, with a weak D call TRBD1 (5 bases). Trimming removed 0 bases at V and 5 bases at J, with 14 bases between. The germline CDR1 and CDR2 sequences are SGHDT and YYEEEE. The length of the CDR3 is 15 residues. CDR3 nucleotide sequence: TGTGCCAGCAGCTTGGGGGGACCGGGACTTTATGGCTACACCTTC. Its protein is CASSLGGPGLYGYTF. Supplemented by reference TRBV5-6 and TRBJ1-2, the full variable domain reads DAGVTQSPTHLIKTRGQQVTLRCSPKSGHDTVSWYQQALGQGPQFIFQYYEEEERQRGNFPDRFSGHQFPNYSSELNVNALLLGDSALYLCASSLGGPGLYGYTFGSGTRLTVV.

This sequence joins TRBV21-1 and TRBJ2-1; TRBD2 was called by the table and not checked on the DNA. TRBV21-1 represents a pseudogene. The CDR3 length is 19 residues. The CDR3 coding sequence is TGTGCCAGCAGCCCCGGTTACACTCTCGTGGAGGGCCTCTACAATGAGCAGTTCTTC. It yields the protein CASSPGYTLVEGLYNEQFF.

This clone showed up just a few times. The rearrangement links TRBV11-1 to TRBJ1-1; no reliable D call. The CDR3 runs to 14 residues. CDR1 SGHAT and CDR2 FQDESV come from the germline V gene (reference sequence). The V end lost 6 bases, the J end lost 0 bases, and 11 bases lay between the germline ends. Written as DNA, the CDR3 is TGTGCCAGCAGTAGACTCTCGATGAACACTGAAGCTTTCTTT. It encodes CASSRLSMNTEAFF.

The CDR3 nucleotides are TGTGCCAGCAGCCAAGGGGGCGGGGGGGGTAATTCACCCCTCCACTTT. Translation gives CASSQGGGGGNSPLHF. This rearrangement joins TRBV3-1 (or the pseudogene TRBV3-2) to TRBJ1-6; possibly TRBD1 for D (5 bases). Germline V lookup: CDR1 LGHDT, CDR2 YNNKEL (reference sequence). The CDR3 is made up of 16 amino acids. V was trimmed by 1 base and J by 6 bases, leaving 13 bases between them.

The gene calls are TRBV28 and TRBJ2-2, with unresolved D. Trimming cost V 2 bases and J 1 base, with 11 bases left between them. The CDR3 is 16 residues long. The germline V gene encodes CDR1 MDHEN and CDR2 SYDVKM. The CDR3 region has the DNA TGTGCCAGCAGTTTAGCTCACCTAGTGAACACCGGGGAGCTGTTTTTT. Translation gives CASSLAHLVNTGELFF.

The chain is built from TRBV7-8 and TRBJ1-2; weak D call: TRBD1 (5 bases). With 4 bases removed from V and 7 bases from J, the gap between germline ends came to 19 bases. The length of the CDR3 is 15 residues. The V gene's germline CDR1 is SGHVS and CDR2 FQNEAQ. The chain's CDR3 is CASSSILQGGGGYTF. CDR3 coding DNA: TGTGCCAGCAGCTCAATCCTCCAGGGAGGAGGTGGCTACACCTTC.

The CDR3 coding sequence is TGTGCCAGCCGAACAGGGTTAGGGAATGAGCAGTTCTTC. Its protein is CASRTGLGNEQFF. The V call is TRBV2, the J call TRBJ2-1; D might be TRBD1 (6 bases). Trimming shortened V by 8 bases and J by 7 bases, and 15 bases separated the two germline ends. The CDR3 is made up of 13 amino acids. Germline V gene sequence: CDR1 SNHLY, CDR2 FYNNEI.

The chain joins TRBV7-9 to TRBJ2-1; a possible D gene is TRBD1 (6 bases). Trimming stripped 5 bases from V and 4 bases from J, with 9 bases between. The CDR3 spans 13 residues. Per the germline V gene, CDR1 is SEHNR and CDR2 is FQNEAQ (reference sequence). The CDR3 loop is CASSMDSYNEQFF. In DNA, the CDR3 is TGTGCCAGCAGCATGGACAGTTACAATGAGCAGTTCTTC.